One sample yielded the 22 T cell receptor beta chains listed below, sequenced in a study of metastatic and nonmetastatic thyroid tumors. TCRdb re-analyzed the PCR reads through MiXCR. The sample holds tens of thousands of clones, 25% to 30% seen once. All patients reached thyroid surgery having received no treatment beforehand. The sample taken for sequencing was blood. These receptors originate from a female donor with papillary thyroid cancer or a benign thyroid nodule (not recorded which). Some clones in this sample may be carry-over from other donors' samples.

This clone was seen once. The CDR3 is CASSLEGQMWPQHF. In nucleotides, the CDR3 is TGCGCCAGCAGCTTGGAAGGACAGATGTGGCCCCAGCATTTT. The J gene is TRBJ1-5, the V gene TRBV5-1; D is possibly TRBD1 (6 bases). CDR1 and CDR2 from the germline V gene are SGHRS and YFSETQ. CDR3 size: 14 residues. V lost 0 bases and J 9 bases, leaving 13 bases between the germline ends.

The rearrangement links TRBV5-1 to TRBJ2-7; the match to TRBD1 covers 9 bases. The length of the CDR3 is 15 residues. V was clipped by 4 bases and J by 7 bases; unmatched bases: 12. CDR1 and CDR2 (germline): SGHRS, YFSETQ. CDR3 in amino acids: CASSETGGVGREQYF. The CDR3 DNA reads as TGCGCCAGCAGCGAAACAGGGGGCGTAGGGCGGGAGCAGTACTTC.

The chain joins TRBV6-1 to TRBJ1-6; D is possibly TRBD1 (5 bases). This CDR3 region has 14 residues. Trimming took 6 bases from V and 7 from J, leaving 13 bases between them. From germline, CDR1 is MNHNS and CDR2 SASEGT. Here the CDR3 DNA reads TGTGCCAGCAGGAGGACACCGGCGAATTCACCCCTCCACTTT. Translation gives CASRRTPANSPLHF.

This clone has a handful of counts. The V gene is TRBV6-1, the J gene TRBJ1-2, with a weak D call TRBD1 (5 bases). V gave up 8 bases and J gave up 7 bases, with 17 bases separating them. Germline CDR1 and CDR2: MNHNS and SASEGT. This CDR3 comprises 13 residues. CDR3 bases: TGTGCCAGCGTGCACCAGGGATGGGGTGGCTACACCTTC. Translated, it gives CASVHQGWGGYTF.

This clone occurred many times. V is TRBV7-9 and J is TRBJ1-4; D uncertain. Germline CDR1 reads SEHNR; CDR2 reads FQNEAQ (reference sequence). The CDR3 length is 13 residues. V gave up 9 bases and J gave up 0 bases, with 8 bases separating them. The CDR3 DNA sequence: TGTGCCAGTGCCAGCGCAACTAATGAAAAACTGTTTTTT. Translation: CASASATNEKLFF.

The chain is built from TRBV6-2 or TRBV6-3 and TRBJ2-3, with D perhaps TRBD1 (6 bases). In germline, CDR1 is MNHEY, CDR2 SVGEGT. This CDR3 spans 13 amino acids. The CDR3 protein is CAVRSQGSNTQYF. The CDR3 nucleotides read TGTGCTGTTAGGAGCCAGGGGTCAAATACGCAGTATTTT.

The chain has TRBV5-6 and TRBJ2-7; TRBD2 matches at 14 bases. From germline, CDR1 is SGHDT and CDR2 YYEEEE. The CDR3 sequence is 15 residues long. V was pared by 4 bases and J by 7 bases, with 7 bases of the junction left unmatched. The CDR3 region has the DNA TGTGCCAGCAGCCTGGGACTAGCGGGAGAGAAGGAGCAGTACTTC. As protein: CASSLGLAGEKEQYF. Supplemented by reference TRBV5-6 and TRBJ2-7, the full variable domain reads DAGVTQSPTHLIKTRGQQVTLRCSPKSGHDTVSWYQQALGQGPQFIFQYYEEEERQRGNFPDRFSGHQFPNYSSELNVNALLLGDSALYLCASSLGLAGEKEQYFGPGTRLTVT.

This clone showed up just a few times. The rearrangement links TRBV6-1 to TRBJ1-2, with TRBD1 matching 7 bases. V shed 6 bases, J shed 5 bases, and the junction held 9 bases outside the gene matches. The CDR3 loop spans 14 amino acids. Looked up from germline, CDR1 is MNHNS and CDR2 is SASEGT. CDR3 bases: TGTGCCAGCAGGCGGGAGGGGGCAAAATATGGCTACACCTTC. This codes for CASRREGAKYGYTF.

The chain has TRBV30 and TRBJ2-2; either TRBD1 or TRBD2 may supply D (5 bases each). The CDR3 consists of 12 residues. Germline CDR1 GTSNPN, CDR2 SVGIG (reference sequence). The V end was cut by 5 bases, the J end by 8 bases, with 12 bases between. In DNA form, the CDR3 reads TGTGCCTGGGAGAGGGGACGGGGGGAGCTGTTTTTT. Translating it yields CAWERGRGELFF.

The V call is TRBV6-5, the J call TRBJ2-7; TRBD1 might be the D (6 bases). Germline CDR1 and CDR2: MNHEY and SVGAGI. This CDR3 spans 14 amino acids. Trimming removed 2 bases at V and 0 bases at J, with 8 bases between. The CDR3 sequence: CASSYGTLSYEQYF. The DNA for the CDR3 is TGTGCCAGCAGTTACGGGACACTCTCCTACGAGCAGTACTTC.

The CDR3 DNA reads as TGTGCCACCAAAGGACTAGCGGGAGGAAATGAGCAGTTCTTC. Translation gives CATKGLAGGNEQFF. The V call is TRBV10-3, the J call TRBJ2-1; 14 bases align to TRBD2. CDR3 length: 14 amino acids. The J segment lost 7 bases and the V segment lost 10 bases, leaving 6 bases of the junction unmatched. CDR1 and CDR2 (germline): ENHRY, SYGVKD.

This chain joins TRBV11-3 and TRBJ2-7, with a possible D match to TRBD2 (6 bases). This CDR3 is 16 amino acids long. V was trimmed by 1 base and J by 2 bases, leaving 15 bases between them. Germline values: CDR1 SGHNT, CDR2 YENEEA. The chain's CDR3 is CASSLGPGGPPYEQYF. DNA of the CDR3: TGTGCCAGCAGCTTAGGTCCCGGGGGACCCCCCTACGAGCAGTACTTC. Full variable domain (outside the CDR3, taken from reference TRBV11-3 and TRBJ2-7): EAGVVQSPRYKIIEKKQPVAFWCNPISGHNTLYWYLQNLGQGPELLIRYENEEAVDDSQLPKDRFSAERLKGVDSTLKIQPAELGDSAVYLCASSLGPGGPPYEQYFGPGTRLTVT.

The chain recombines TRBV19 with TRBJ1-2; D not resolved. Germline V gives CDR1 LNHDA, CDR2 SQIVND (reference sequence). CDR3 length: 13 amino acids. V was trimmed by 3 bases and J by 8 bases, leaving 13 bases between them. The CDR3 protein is CASSIRRAEGYTF. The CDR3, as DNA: TGTGCCAGTAGTATTAGGAGGGCGGAGGGCTACACCTTC.

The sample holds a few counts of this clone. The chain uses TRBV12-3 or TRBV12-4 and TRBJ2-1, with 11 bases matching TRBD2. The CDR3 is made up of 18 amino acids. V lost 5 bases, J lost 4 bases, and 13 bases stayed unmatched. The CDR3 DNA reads TGTGCCAGCAGTCCCCGTCGGCTAGCGGGAGGAGGGTACAATGAGCAGTTCTTC. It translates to CASSPRRLAGGGYNEQFF.

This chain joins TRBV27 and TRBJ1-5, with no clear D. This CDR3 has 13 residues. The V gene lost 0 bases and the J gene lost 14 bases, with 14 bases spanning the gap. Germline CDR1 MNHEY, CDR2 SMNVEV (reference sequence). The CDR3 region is CASSLSVNQPKHF. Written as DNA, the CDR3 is TGTGCCAGCAGTTTATCCGTCAATCAGCCAAAGCATTTT.

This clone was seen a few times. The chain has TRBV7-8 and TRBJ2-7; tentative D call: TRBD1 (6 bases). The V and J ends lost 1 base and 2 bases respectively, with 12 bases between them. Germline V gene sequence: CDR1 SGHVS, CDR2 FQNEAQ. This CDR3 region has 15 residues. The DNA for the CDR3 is TGTGCCAGCAGCTTAGGAACGGGACAACCCTACGAGCAGTACTTC. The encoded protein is CASSLGTGQPYEQYF.

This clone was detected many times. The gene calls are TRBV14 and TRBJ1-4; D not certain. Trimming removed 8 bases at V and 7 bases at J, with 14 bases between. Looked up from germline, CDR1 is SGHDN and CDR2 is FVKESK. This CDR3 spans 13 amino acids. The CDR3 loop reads CASSVGGVEKLFF. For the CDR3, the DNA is TGTGCCAGCTCGGTGGGCGGAGTTGAAAAACTGTTTTTT.

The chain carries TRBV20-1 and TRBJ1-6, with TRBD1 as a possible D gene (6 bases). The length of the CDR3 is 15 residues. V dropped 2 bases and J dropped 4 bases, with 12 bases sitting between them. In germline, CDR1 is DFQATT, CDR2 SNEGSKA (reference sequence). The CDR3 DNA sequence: TGCAGTGCTAGAAGGGGGGGAACATATAATTCACCCCTCCACTTT. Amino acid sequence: CSARRGGTYNSPLHF.

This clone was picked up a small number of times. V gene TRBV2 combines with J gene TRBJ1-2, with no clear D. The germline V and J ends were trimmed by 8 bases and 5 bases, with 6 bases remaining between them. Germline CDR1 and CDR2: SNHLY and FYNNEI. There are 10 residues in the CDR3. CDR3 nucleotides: TGTGCCAGCGGGGAGTATGGCTACACCTTC. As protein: CASGEYGYTF. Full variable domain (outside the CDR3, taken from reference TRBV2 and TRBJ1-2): EPEVTQTPSHQVTQMGQEVILRCVPISNHLYFYWYRQILGQKVEFLVSFYNNEISEKSEIFDDQFSVERPDGSNFTLKIRSTKLEDSAMYFCASGEYGYTFGSGTRLTVV.

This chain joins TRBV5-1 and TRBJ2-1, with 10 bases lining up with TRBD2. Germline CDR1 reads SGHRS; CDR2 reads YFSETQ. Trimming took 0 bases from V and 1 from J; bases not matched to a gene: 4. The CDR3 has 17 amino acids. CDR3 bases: TGCGCCAGCAGCTTGGATCTAGCGGGAGCTTCCTACAATGAGCAGTTCTTC. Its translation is CASSLDLAGASYNEQFF.

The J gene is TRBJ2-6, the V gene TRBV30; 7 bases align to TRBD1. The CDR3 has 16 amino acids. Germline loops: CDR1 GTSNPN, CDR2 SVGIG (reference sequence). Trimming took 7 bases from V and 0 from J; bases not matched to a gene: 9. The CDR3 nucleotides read TGTGCCTTTTCGGGACAGATAGTCTCTGGGGCCAACGTCCTGACTTTC. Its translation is CAFSGQIVSGANVLTF. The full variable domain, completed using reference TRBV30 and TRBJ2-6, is SQTIHQWPATLVQPVGSPLSLECTVEGTSNPNLYWYRQAAGRGLQLLFYSVGIGQISSEVPQNLSASRPQDRQFILSSKKLLLSDSGFYLCAFSGQIVSGANVLTFGAGSRLTVL.

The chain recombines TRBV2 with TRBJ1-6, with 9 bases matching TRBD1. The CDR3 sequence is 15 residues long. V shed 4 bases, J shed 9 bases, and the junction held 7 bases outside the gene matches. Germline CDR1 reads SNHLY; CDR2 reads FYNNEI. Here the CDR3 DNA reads TGTGCCAGCAGTGGATCGGGACAGGGAAGTTCACCCCTCCACTTT. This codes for CASSGSGQGSSPLHF.